This is a list of T cell receptor beta chains from one sample in a study of long-term antiretroviral therapy in people with HIV. Data came from immunoSEQ multiplex PCR; TCRdb stores just in-frame clones and leaves some out. The sample holds 20,000 to 25,000 clones, more than 75% seen once. The specimen comprised unsorted PBMCs, sampled 2.3 years after starting antiretroviral therapy. The receptors were sampled from a man aged 55 to 70 with HIV. Both conserved end residues are part of each CDR3. D genes are given only for firm matches. Rows may omit the clone size; those that give it use once, few, many or a size class.

V: TRBV7-9; size: -; D: -; length: 13; J: TRBJ2-1; CDR3: CASSLITDEQQFF; DNA: TGTGCCAGCAGCTTAATCACGGACGAACAGCAGTTCTTC
V: TRBV5-1; size: -; D: -; length: 15; J: TRBJ2-1; CDR3: CASSSRLSSYNEQFF; DNA: TGCGCCAGCAGCTCGAGACTGAGCTCCTACAATGAGCAGTTCTTC
V: TRBV27; size: -; D: TRBD2; length: 17; J: TRBJ2-3; CDR3: CASSPPWTSWSTDTQYF; DNA: TGTGCCAGCAGTCCCCCCTGGACTAGTTGGAGCACAGATACGCAGTATTTT
V: TRBV6-1; size: once; D: TRBD1; length: 16; J: TRBJ1-2; CDR3: CASSGPGQGKIYGYTF; DNA: TGTGCCAGCAGTGGACCCGGACAGGGGAAAATCTATGGCTACACCTTC
V: TRBV28; size: -; D: TRBD2; length: 15; J: TRBJ2-4; CDR3: CASSPFSGAGDIQYF; DNA: TGTGCCAGCAGCCCCTTTAGCGGGGCGGGGGACATTCAGTACTTC
V: TRBV6-1; size: -; D: -; length: 14; J: TRBJ1-6; CDR3: CASSEALAYSPLHF; DNA: TGTGCCAGCAGTGAAGCGCTGGCCTACTCACCCCTCCACTTT
V: TRBV18; size: -; D: TRBD1; length: 16; J: TRBJ2-5; CDR3: CASSPGTGGRWETQYF; DNA: TGTGCCAGCTCCCCAGGGACAGGGGGCCGGTGGGAGACCCAGTACTTC
V: TRBV30; size: -; D: -; length: 15; J: TRBJ1-6; CDR3: CAWSEENSYNSPLHF; DNA: TGTGCCTGGAGTGAAGAAAACTCCTATAATTCACCCCTCCACTTT
V: TRBV7-2; size: -; D: -; length: 15; J: TRBJ1-2; CDR3: CASSLDGGTTYGYTF; DNA: TGTGCCAGCAGCTTAGACGGCGGAACGACCTATGGCTACACCTTC
V: TRBV5-4; size: few; D: TRBD1; length: 13; J: TRBJ1-1; CDR3: CASSWDSNTEAFF; DNA: TGTGCCAGCAGCTGGGACAGTAACACTGAAGCTTTCTTT
V: TRBV5-1; size: -; D: TRBD2; length: 16; J: TRBJ2-5; CDR3: CASSLPQASGQGTQYF; DNA: TGCGCCAGCAGCTTGCCCCAGGCTAGCGGCCAAGGGACCCAGTACTTC
V: TRBV28; size: -; D: -; length: 18; J: TRBJ2-2; CDR3: CASSLFSIGVGPTGELFF; DNA: TGTGCCAGCAGTTTATTTTCTATTGGGGTTGGCCCCACCGGGGAGCTGTTTTTT
V: TRBV6-1; size: -; D: TRBD2; length: 15; J: TRBJ2-5; CDR3: CASSRTSGSVETQYF; DNA: TGTGCCAGCAGTCGGACTAGCGGGAGCGTAGAGACCCAGTACTTC
V: TRBV27; size: -; D: -; length: 13; J: TRBJ1-6; CDR3: CASSLGGNSPLHF; DNA: TGTGCCAGCAGTCTCGGAGGGAATTCACCCCTCCACTTT
V: TRBV4-2; size: -; D: -; length: 15; J: TRBJ2-3; CDR3: CASSQGGTSTDTQYF; DNA: TGTGCCAGCAGCCAAGGAGGAACTTCCACAGATACGCAGTATTTT
V: TRBV4-2; size: -; D: -; length: 14; J: TRBJ1-2; CDR3: CASSQDLEGYGYTF; DNA: TGTGCCAGCAGCCAAGATTTGGAGGGCTATGGCTACACCTTC
V: TRBV5-1; size: few; D: TRBD2; length: 14; J: TRBJ2-7; CDR3: CASSWTSGMYEQYF; DNA: TGCGCCAGCAGCTGGACTAGCGGGATGTACGAGCAGTACTTC
V: TRBV7-2; size: -; D: TRBD2; length: 15; J: TRBJ2-7; CDR3: CASSPRLASSYEQYF; DNA: TGTGCCAGCAGCCCGCGACTAGCGAGCTCCTACGAGCAGTACTTC
V: TRBV19; size: few; D: TRBD1; length: 15; J: TRBJ1-6; CDR3: CASSRNGQGSSPLHF; DNA: TGTGCCAGTAGTCGCAACGGACAGGGGTCTTCACCCCTCCACTTT
V: TRBV19; size: few; D: -; length: 14; J: TRBJ1-6; CDR3: CASSIRTANSPLHF; DNA: TGTGCCAGTAGTATACGGACAGCTAATTCACCCCTCCACTTT
V: TRBV5-8; size: -; D: -; length: 16; J: TRBJ2-7; CDR3: CASSFLRDSGAYEQYF; DNA: TGTGCCAGCAGCTTCCTCCGGGACAGCGGGGCCTACGAGCAGTACTTC
V: TRBV13; size: -; D: -; length: 14; J: TRBJ1-3; CDR3: CASSLFSTRNTIYF; DNA: TGTGCCAGCAGCTTATTTTCGACCCGGAACACCATATATTTT
V: TRBV19; size: -; D: -; length: 14; J: TRBJ2-3; CDR3: CASRPGRRTDTQYF; DNA: TGTGCCAGTCGCCCGGGGAGACGCACAGATACGCAGTATTTT
V: TRBV6-5; size: -; D: TRBD2; length: 15; J: TRBJ2-5; CDR3: CASSYAGGSEETQYF; DNA: TGTGCCAGCAGTTACGCGGGAGGGTCGGAAGAGACCCAGTACTTC
V: TRBV5-4; size: -; D: -; length: 15; J: TRBJ2-7; CDR3: CASSLKGGPGDKQYF; DNA: TGTGCCAGCAGCTTGAAGGGTGGACCGGGAGATAAGCAGTACTTC
V: TRBV5-1; size: -; D: TRBD1; length: 14; J: TRBJ2-7; CDR3: CASRSGTGMYEQYF; DNA: TGCGCCAGCAGGTCCGGGACAGGGATGTACGAGCAGTACTTC
V: TRBV5-1; size: -; D: TRBD2; length: 15; J: TRBJ2-7; CDR3: CASSRAGGGWGEQYF; DNA: TGCGCCAGCAGCAGAGCGGGGGGGGGCTGGGGCGAGCAGTACTTC
V: TRBV5-5; size: once; D: TRBD1; length: 13; J: TRBJ1-1; CDR3: CASSFDRGTEAFF; DNA: TGTGCCAGCAGCTTCGACAGGGGCACTGAAGCTTTCTTT
V: TRBV27; size: once; D: TRBD1; length: 19; J: TRBJ1-5; CDR3: CASSLYPGTGTYSNQPQHF; DNA: TGTGCCAGCAGTTTATATCCCGGGACAGGGACTTATAGCAATCAGCCCCAGCATTTT
V: TRBV7-3; size: few; D: -; length: 14; J: TRBJ2-2; CDR3: CASSPSWAIGELFF; DNA: TGTGCCAGCAGCCCAAGTTGGGCCATCGGGGAGCTGTTTTTT
V: TRBV6-6; size: -; D: -; length: 11; J: TRBJ2-5; CDR3: CASTNGETQYF; DNA: TGTGCCAGCACGAACGGGGAGACCCAGTACTTC
V: TRBV7-9; size: -; D: -; length: 16; J: TRBJ2-5; CDR3: CASSPTLTAWGETQYF; DNA: TGTGCCAGCAGCCCGACTCTCACAGCTTGGGGAGAGACCCAGTACTTC
V: TRBV28; size: -; D: -; length: 14; J: TRBJ1-5; CDR3: CASSPPFLGGPQHF; DNA: TGTGCCAGCAGCCCCCCTTTTTTAGGGGGGCCCCAGCATTTT
V: TRBV7-2; size: -; D: TRBD1; length: 13; J: TRBJ1-2; CDR3: CASSLAQGAGYTF; DNA: TGTGCCAGCAGCTTAGCACAGGGGGCGGGCTACACCTTC
V: TRBV5-1; size: -; D: TRBD1; length: 14; J: TRBJ1-2; CDR3: CASSLTGTAYGYTF; DNA: TGCGCCAGCAGCTTGACCGGGACAGCCTATGGCTACACCTTC
V: TRBV16; size: -; D: TRBD1; length: 16; J: TRBJ1-2; CDR3: CASSQSSDRGGYGYTF; DNA: TGTGCCAGCAGCCAATCCTCGGACAGGGGGGGGTATGGCTACACCTTC
V: TRBV7-9; size: -; D: -; length: 16; J: TRBJ1-6; CDR3: CASSSLKQGMTSPLHF; DNA: TGTGCCAGCAGCTCACTTAAGCAGGGTATGACTTCACCCCTCCACTTT
V: TRBV9; size: -; D: TRBD2; length: 16; J: TRBJ2-7; CDR3: CASSAGLAGLSYEQYF; DNA: TGTGCCAGCAGCGCGGGACTAGCGGGCCTCTCCTACGAGCAGTACTTC
V: TRBV9; size: -; D: -; length: 15; J: TRBJ1-2; CDR3: CASSQQATIGYGYTF; DNA: TGTGCCAGCAGCCAACAGGCTACTATCGGCTATGGCTACACCTTC
V: TRBV13; size: -; D: -; length: 15; J: TRBJ2-7; CDR3: CASSPTRANSYEQYF; DNA: TGTGCCAGCAGCCCTACCCGGGCGAACTCCTACGAGCAGTACTTC
V: TRBV28; size: -; D: -; length: 15; J: TRBJ2-7; CDR3: CASTRRGLGSYEQYF; DNA: TGTGCCAGCACCCGGCGGGGGCTGGGCTCCTACGAGCAGTACTTC
V: TRBV7-3; size: -; D: -; length: 14; J: TRBJ1-6; CDR3: CASSSDSSNSPLHF; DNA: TGTGCCAGCAGCTCGGACAGCTCCAATTCACCCCTCCACTTT
V: TRBV5-4; size: -; D: -; length: 14; J: TRBJ1-2; CDR3: CASSFGQFNYGYTF; DNA: TGTGCCAGCAGCTTTGGACAGTTTAACTATGGCTACACCTTC
V: TRBV5-6; size: -; D: -; length: 16; J: TRBJ1-2; CDR3: CASSLRNPGGRYGYTF; DNA: TGTGCCAGCAGCTTGCGAAATCCCGGTGGACGGTATGGCTACACCTTC
V: TRBV7-6; size: few; D: -; length: 16; J: TRBJ2-2; CDR3: CASSLSAIANTGELFF; DNA: TGTGCCAGCAGCTTATCGGCAATCGCGAACACCGGGGAGCTGTTTTTT
V: TRBV30; size: -; D: -; length: 12; J: TRBJ1-1; CDR3: CAWSRWNTEAFF; DNA: TGTGCCTGGAGTAGGTGGAACACTGAAGCTTTCTTT
V: TRBV9; size: -; D: TRBD1; length: 16; J: TRBJ2-5; CDR3: CASSVDGQGAWETQYF; DNA: TGTGCCAGCAGCGTAGATGGACAGGGGGCCTGGGAGACCCAGTACTTC
V: TRBV6-5; size: -; D: TRBD1; length: 16; J: TRBJ2-5; CDR3: CASSSSGTGAWETQYF; DNA: TGTGCCAGCAGTTCATCCGGGACAGGGGCGTGGGAGACCCAGTACTTC
V: TRBV30; size: -; D: TRBD1; length: 15; J: TRBJ1-3; CDR3: CACSRTGQNGNTIYF; DNA: TGTGCCTGCTCACGTACGGGACAGAATGGAAACACCATATATTTT
V: TRBV10-1; size: few; D: -; length: 13; J: TRBJ1-1; CDR3: CASSEQQGAEAFF; DNA: TGCGCCAGCAGTGAACAACAGGGAGCTGAAGCTTTCTTT
V: TRBV7-2; size: once; D: -; length: 18; J: TRBJ2-1; CDR3: CASSLPAGHTDTYNEQFF; DNA: TGTGCCAGCAGCTTGCCCGCCGGACACACGGACACCTACAATGAGCAGTTCTTC
V: TRBV6-5; size: -; D: -; length: 13; J: TRBJ2-7; CDR3: CASRRSSDYEQYF; DNA: TGTGCCAGCAGAAGGAGCAGCGACTACGAGCAGTACTTC
V: TRBV2; size: -; D: TRBD2; length: 15; J: TRBJ2-1; CDR3: CASRAGTSYYNEQFF; DNA: TGTGCCAGCAGGGCCGGGACTAGCTATTACAATGAGCAGTTCTTC
V: TRBV6-5; size: -; D: -; length: 14; J: TRBJ1-5; CDR3: CASSYSREYQPQHF; DNA: TGTGCCAGCAGTTACTCTCGGGAATATCAGCCCCAGCATTTT
V: TRBV5-1; size: -; D: -; length: 16; J: TRBJ1-3; CDR3: CASSQDLVPSGNTIYF; DNA: TGCGCCAGCAGCCAAGACTTGGTCCCTTCTGGAAACACCATATATTTT
V: TRBV18; size: -; D: TRBD1; length: 14; J: TRBJ2-1; CDR3: CASSLGNRGLEQFF; DNA: TGTGCCAGCTCACTGGGGAACAGGGGGCTTGAGCAGTTCTTC
V: TRBV5-4; size: -; D: TRBD2; length: 16; J: TRBJ2-3; CDR3: CASSWTSGAGGNTQYF; DNA: TGTGCCAGCAGCTGGACTAGCGGGGCGGGGGGGAATACGCAGTATTTT